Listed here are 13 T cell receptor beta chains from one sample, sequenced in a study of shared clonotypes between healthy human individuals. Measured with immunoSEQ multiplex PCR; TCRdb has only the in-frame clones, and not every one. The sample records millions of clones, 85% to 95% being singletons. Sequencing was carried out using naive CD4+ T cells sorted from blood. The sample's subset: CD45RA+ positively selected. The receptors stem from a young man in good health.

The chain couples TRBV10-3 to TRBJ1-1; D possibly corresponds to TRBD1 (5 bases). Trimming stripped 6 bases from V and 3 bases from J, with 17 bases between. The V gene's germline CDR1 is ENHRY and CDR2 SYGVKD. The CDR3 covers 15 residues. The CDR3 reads CAIRRTGYRDTEAFF. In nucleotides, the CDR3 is TGTGCCATCAGGAGAACAGGCTACCGAGACACTGAAGCTTTCTTT.

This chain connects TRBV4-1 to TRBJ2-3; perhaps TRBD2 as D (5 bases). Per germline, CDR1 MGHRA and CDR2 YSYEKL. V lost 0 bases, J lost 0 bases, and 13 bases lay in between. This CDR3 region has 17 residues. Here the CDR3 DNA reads TGCGCCAGCAGCCAAGATTGGTCGGGGTTTAGCACAGATACGCAGTATTTT. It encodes CASSQDWSGFSTDTQYF.

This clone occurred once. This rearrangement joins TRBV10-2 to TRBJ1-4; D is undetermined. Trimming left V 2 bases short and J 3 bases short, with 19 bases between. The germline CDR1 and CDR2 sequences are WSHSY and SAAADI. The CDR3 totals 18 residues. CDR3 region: CASSEHSGNLVANEKLFF. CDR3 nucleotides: TGCGCCAGCAGTGAGCACAGCGGGAATTTAGTAGCTAATGAAAAACTGTTTTTT.

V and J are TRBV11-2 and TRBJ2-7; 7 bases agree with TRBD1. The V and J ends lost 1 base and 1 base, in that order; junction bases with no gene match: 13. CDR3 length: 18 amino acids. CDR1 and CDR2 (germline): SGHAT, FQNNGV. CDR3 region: CASSLVGGGMSHSYEQYF. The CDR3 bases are TGTGCCAGCAGCTTAGTAGGGGGCGGAATGAGCCATTCCTACGAGCAGTACTTC.

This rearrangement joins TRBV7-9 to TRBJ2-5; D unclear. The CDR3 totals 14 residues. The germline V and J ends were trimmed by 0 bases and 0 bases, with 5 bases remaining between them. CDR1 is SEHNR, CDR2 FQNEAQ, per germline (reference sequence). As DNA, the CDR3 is TGTGCCAGCAGCTTAGCGCTGAACCAAGAGACCCAGTACTTC. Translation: CASSLALNQETQYF.

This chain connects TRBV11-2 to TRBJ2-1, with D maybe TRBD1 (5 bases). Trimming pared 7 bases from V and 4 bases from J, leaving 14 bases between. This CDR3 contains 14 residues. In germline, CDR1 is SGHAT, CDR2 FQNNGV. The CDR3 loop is CASNPLGAYNEQFF. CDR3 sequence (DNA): TGTGCCAGCAATCCCCTAGGGGCTTACAATGAGCAGTTCTTC.

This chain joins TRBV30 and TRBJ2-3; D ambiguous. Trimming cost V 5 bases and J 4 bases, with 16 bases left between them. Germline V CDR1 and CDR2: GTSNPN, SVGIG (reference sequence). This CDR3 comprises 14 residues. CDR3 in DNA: TGTGCCTGGTCTAGGAATTCCGGCGCAGATACGCAGTATTTT. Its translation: CAWSRNSGADTQYF.

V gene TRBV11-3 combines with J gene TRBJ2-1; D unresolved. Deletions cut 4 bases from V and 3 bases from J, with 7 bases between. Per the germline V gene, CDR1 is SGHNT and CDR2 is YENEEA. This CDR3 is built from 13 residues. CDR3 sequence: CASSSPFYNEQFF. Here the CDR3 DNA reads TGTGCCAGCAGCTCCCCCTTCTACAATGAGCAGTTCTTC.

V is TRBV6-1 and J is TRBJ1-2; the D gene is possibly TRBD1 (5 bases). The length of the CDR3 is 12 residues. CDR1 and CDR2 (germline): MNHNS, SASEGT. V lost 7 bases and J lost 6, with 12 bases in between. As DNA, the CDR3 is TGTGCCAGCATCCAGGGAATTGATGGCTACACCTTC. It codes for CASIQGIDGYTF.

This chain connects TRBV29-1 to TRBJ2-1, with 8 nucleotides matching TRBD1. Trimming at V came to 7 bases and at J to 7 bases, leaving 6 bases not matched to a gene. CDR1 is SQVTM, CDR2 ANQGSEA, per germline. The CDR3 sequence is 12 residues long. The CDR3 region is CSADRGLNEQFF. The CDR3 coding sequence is TGCAGCGCCGACAGGGGTCTAAATGAGCAGTTCTTC.

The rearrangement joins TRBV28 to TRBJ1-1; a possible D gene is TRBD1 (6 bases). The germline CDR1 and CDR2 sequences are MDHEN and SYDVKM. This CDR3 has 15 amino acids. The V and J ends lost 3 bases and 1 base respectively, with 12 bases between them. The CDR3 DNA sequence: TGTGCCAGCAGTTTCCTACTGGACAGGAACACTGAAGCTTTCTTT. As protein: CASSFLLDRNTEAFF.

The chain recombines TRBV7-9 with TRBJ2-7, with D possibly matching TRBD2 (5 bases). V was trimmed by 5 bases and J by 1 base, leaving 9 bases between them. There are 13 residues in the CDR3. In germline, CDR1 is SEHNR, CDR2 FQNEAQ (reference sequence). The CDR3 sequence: CASSRGSSYEQYF. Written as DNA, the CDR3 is TGTGCCAGCAGCCGTGGGAGTTCCTACGAGCAGTACTTC.

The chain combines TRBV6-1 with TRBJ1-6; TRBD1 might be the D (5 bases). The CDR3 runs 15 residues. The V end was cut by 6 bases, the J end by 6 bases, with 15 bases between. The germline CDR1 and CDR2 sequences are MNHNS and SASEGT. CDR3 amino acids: CASSLTRAGNSPLHF. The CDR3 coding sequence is TGTGCCAGCAGCTTGACCAGGGCCGGTAATTCACCCCTCCACTTT.